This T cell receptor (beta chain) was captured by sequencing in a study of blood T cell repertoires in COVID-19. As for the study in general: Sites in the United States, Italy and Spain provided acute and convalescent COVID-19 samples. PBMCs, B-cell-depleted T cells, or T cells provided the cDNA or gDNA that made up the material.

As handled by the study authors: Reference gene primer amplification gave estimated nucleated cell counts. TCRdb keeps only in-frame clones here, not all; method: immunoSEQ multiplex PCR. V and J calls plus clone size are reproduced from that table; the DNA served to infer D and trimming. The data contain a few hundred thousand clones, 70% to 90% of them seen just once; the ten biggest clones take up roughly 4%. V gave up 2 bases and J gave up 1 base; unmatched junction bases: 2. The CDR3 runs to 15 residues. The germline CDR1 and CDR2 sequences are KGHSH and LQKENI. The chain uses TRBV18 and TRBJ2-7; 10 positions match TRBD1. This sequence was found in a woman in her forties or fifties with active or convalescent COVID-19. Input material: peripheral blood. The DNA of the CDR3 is TGTGCCAGCTCACCATCGGACAGGGGGTCCTACGAGCAGTACTTC. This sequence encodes CASSPSDRGSYEQYF.